This T cell receptor beta chain derives from a study of identifying expanded T cells in peripheral blood (dated by TCRdb to between 2019 and 2020). In the study overall: Technical replicates were generated by sequencing separate aliquots of the same genomic DNA pool, and four replicates were compared pairwise. Overall study outcomes, separate from this receptor: The binomial model flagged roughly 1.2 differentially abundant clones between technical replicates but about 16 over roughly two weeks and approximately 18 over approximately 4 weeks. The authors expected that biological variance in healthy repertoires might rise further over much longer intervals, such as months to years. For all healthy donors, the variance in clone template counts between roughly two-week samples rose significantly as total template count increased. Across all healthy-donor time intervals, the beta-binomial model significantly cut both the number of clones called differentially abundant and the false-positive rate.

During the collection period, no immune events, such as infections, were documented for the healthy donors. To calibrate time-dependent variance in a beta-binomial model of T-cell clone differential abundance, blood repertoires from healthy donors were used as a training cohort. The training cohort included approximately ten healthy donors, of whom 3 were female and 7 were male. An age range of roughly 29 to 70 years, with an average of about 45 years, was recorded for the donors. Whole blood, obtained from a commercial supplier, was collected from each healthy donor at three time points spaced roughly 2 weeks apart. For immunosequencing, genomic DNA was extracted from whole blood that had not been sorted. With respect to this clone: The target of this receptor is not known. The input lacks base qualities; no much larger clone sits a single base away.

Trimming accounts for 5 bases at V and 8 bases at J, while the number of junction bases matched to no gene is 10. The CDR3, cysteine through phenylalanine, is 14 amino acids long. Only the CDR3 DNA stays, 42 bases, in frame from base 1. CDR1 SGHRS and CDR2 YFSETQ were looked up in the germline V gene. The immunoSEQ Assay, which relies on bias-controlled multiplex PCR amplification of genomic DNA, was used to profile TCRbeta CDR3 regions. On the authors' methods: To quantify the absolute abundance of each unique TCRbeta CDR3 region, the sequences were collapsed and filtered. Differential abundance was tested with a binomial (Fisher-equivalent) model and with a beta-binomial model adding time-dependent variance fitted from healthy donors. Clones with fewer than 5 combined templates were excluded, and clones with Benjamini-Hochberg FDR below 0.01 were called differentially abundant. In the beta-binomial model, variance was expressed as a function of the total template count across the two samples, in the form v = (b*log(k)+a)^2. TCRdb obtained this table from immuneACCESS and retained in-frame rearrangements with V and J assigned. These tables miss some clones; where compared with another copy, unresolved V genes account for less than half of the shortfall, and the remainder is unexplained. For V, J and clone size, that table is used; D and trimming come from the DNA. The sample table holds about 89,000 clones, of which approximately 84% were seen once. The ten largest make up 5.6% of the sample.

The source of this sequence is a person aged 18 to 75 in good health. The sequence is built from TRBV5-1 and TRBJ2-1; 7 nucleotides in the junction match TRBD2. Sequenced: blood. The CDR3 reads CASRLAGDRDEQFF. The bases are TGCGCCAGCAGACTCGCGGGGGATAGGGATGAGCAGTTCTTC.